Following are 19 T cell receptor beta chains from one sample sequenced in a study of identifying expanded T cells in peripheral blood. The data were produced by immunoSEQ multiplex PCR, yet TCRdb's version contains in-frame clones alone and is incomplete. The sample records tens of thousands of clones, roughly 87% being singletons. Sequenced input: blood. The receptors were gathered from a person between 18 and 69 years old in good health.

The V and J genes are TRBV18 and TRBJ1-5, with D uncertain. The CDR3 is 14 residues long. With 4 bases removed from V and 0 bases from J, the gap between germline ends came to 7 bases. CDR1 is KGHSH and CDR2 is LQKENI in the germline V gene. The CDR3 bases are TGTGCCAGCTCACAGGGCGATAGCAATCAGCCCCAGCATTTT. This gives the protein CASSQGDSNQPQHF.

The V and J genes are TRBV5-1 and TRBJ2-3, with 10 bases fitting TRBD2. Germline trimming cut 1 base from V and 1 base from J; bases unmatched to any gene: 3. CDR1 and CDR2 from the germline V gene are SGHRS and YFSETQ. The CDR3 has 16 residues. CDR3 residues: CASSLRGTSGTDTQYF. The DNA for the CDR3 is TGCGCCAGCAGCTTGAGGGGGACTAGCGGCACAGATACGCAGTATTTT.

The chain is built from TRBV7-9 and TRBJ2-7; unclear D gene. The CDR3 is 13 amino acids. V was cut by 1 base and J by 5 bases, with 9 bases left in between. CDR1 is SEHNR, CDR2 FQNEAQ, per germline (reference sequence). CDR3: CASSLVPSNEQYF. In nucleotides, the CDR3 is TGTGCCAGCAGCTTAGTTCCCAGCAACGAGCAGTACTTC.

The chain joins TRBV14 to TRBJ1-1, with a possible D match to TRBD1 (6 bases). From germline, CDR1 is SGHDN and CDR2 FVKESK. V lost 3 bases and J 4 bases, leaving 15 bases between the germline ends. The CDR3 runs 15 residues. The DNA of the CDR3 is TGTGCCAGCAGCCATCCCAAGGGGGGTCCCACTGAAGCTTTCTTT. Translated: CASSHPKGGPTEAFF. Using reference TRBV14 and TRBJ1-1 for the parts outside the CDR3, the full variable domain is EAGVTQFPSHSVIEKGQTVTLRCDPISGHDNLYWYRRVMGKEIKFLLHFVKESKQDESGMPNNRFLAERTGGTYSTLKVQPAELEDSGVYFCASSHPKGGPTEAFFGQGTRLTVV.

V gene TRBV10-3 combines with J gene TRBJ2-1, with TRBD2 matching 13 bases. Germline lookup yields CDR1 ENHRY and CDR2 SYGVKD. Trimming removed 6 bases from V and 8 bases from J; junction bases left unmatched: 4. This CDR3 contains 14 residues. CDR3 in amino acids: CAIRTSGRKHEQFF. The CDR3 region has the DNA TGTGCCATCAGGACTAGCGGGAGGAAGCATGAGCAGTTCTTC.

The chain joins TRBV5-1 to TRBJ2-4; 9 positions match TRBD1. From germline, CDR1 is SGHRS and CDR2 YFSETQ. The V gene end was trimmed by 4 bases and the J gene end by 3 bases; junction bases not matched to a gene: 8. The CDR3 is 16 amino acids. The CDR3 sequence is CASSHGTGYGKNIQYF. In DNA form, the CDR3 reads TGCGCCAGCAGCCATGGGACAGGGTATGGCAAAAACATTCAGTACTTC.

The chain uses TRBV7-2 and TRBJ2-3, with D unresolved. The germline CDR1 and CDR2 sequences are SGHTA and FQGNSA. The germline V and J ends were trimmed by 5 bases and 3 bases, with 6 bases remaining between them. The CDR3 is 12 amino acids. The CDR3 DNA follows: TGTGCCAGCAGCCCCCAAACAGATACGCAGTATTTT. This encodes CASSPQTDTQYF.

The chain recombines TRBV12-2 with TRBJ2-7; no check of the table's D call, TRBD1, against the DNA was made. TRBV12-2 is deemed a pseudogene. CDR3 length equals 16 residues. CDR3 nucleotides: TGTGCAAGTCGCCCTCCCGTCGACAGGGGTCGCTACGAGCAGTACTTC. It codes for CASRPPVDRGRYEQYF.

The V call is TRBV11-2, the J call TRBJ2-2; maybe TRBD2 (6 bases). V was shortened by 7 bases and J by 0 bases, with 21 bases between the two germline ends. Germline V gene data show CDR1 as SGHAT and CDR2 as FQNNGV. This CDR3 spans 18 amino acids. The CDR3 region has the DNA TGTGCCAGCACCCACTTGGGCAGGGACTCATCGAACACCGGGGAGCTGTTTTTT. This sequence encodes CASTHLGRDSSNTGELFF.

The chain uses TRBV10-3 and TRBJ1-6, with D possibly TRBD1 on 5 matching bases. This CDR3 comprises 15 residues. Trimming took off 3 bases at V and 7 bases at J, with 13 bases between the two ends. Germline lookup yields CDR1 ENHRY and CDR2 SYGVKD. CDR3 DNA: TGTGCCATCAGTGAAACAGGTTTGGTAAATTCACCCCTCCACTTT. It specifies CAISETGLVNSPLHF.

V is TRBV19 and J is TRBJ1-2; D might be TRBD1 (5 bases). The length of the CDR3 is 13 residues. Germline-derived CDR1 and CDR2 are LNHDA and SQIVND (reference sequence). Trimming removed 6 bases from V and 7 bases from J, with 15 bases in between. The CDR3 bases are TGTGCCAGTAGATTCCAGGGAGAAGGTGGCTACACCTTC. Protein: CASRFQGEGGYTF.

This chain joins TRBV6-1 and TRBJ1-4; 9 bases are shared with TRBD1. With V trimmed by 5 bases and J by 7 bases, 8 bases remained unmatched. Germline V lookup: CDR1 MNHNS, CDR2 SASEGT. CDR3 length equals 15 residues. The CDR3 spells CASSLQGAGSEKLFF. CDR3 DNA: TGTGCCAGCAGTTTACAGGGGGCGGGCAGTGAAAAACTGTTTTTT.

CDR3 bases: TGTGCCAGTAGTACCTCCGGGACAGCGAACACCGGGGAGCTGTTTTTT. Amino acid sequence: CASSTSGTANTGELFF. This chain links TRBV19 with TRBJ2-2, with 7 bases aligning to TRBD1. This CDR3 has 16 amino acids. Germline loops: CDR1 LNHDA, CDR2 SQIVND (reference sequence). V dropped 4 bases and J dropped 0; count of bases not matched to a gene: 5.

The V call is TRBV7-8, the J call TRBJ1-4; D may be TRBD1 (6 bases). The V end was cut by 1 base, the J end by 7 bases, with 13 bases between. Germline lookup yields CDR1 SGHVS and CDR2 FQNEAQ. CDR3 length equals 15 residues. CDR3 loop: CASSLDRTVGEKLFF. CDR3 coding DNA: TGTGCCAGCAGCTTAGACCGGACAGTCGGTGAAAAACTGTTTTTT. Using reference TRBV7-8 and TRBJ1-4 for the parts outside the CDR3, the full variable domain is GAGVSQSPRYKVAKRGQDVALRCDPISGHVSLFWYQQALGQGPEFLTYFQNEAQLDKSGLPSDRFFAERPEGSVSTLKIQRTQQEDSAVYLCASSLDRTVGEKLFFGSGTQLSVL.

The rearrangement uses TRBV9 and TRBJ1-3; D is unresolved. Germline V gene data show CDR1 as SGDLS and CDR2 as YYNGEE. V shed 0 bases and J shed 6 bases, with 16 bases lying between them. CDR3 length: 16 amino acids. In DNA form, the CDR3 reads TGTGCCAGCAGCGTAGGGATGGGATTCGGAGTAAACACCATATATTTT. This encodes CASSVGMGFGVNTIYF.

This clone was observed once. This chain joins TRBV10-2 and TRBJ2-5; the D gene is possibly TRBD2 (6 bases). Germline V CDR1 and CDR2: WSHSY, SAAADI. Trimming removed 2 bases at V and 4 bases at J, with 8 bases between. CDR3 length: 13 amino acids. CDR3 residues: CASSEAGGETQYF. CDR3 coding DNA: TGCGCCAGCAGTGAGGCCGGGGGAGAGACCCAGTACTTC.

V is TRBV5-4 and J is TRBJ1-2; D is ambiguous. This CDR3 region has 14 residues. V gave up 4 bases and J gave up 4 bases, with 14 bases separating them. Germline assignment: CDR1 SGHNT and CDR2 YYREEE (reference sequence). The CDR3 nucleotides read TGTGCCAGCAGCCTGCCCAGCCGGATCTATGGCTACACCTTC. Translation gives CASSLPSRIYGYTF.

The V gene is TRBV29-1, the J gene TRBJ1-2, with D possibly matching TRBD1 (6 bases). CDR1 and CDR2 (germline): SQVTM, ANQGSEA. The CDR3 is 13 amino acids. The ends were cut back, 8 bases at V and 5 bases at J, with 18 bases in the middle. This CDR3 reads CSCSRQGRYGYTF. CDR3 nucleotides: TGCAGCTGTAGCCGGCAGGGGAGGTATGGCTACACCTTC.

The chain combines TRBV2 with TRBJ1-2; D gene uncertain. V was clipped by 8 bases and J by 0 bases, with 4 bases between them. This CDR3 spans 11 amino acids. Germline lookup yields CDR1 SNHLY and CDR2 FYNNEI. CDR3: CASRANYGYTF. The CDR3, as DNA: TGTGCCAGCCGAGCTAACTATGGCTACACCTTC.